This TCR beta chain was profiled in a study of blood T cell repertoires in COVID-19. On the study more broadly: Acute and convalescent COVID-19 specimens originated in the United States, Italy and Spain. PBMCs, B-cell-depleted T cells, or T cells were the source of the cDNA or gDNA that made up the material.

Assay used: immunoSEQ multiplex PCR; TCRdb lists only in-frame clones, some missing. In the table there are around 240,000 clones, about 85% of which are singletons. J was trimmed by 5 bases and V by 4 bases; bases with no gene match: 4. Germline values: CDR1 SQVTM, CDR2 ANQGSEA. CDR3 length equals 12 residues. The chain recombines TRBV29-1 with TRBJ2-5; 7 bases are shared with TRBD1. The clonotype originates from a man aged 35-49 years with acute or convalescent COVID-19. Material: peripheral blood. The CDR3 reads CSVAGQSETQYF. In DNA, the CDR3 is TGCAGCGTTGCGGGACAGTCGGAGACCCAGTACTTC.